This T cell receptor (beta chain) was profiled in a study of cytotoxic CD8 clonotypes in ibrutinib-treated CLL. Study as a whole: Response samples followed a median about twelve months of treatment, range 6 to 36.

This CDR3 has 14 residues. V shed 2 bases, J shed 5 bases, and the junction held 4 bases outside the gene matches. The germline V gene encodes CDR1 SGHRS and CDR2 YFSETQ. Target depth was 1 in 200,000 to 1 in 1 million T cells, about 10x per clonotype. TCRdb's table, derived via immunoSEQ multiplex PCR, lists solely in-frame clones and lacks some. The table shows over 200,000 clones, with just under 80% occurring only once. The V call is TRBV5-1, the J call TRBJ2-5, with 9 bases identical to TRBD1. The TCR was taken from a human donor with chronic lymphocytic leukemia. Specimen: PBMCs, collected after 12 months of ibrutinib treatment. CDR3 nucleotides: TGCGCCAGCAGCTTAGGGACAGGGAAGGAGACCCAGTACTTC. Its protein product is CASSLGTGKETQYF.